The 5 T cell receptor beta chains listed next were all sequenced from one sample in a study of T cell responses to AZD1222 COVID-19 vaccine. Clones were sequenced by immunoSEQ multiplex PCR, and TCRdb holds only the in-frame ones, with some missing. The table lists 150,000 to 180,000 clones, about nine tenths of them singletons. The source was peripheral blood, collected on day 0 of AZD1222 vaccination. All receptors come from an adult in good health.

This clone occurred a few times. The chain links TRBV9 to TRBJ2-2; D is perhaps TRBD1 (5 bases). Germline values: CDR1 SGDLS, CDR2 YYNGEE. V shed 0 bases and J shed 1 base, with 19 bases lying between them. This CDR3 is 19 amino acids long. The CDR3 region is CASSVGLMVLDKNTGELFF. The DNA for the CDR3 is TGTGCCAGCAGCGTAGGATTGATGGTCTTGGACAAGAACACCGGGGAGCTGTTTTTT.

The table lists this clone with a count of one. This chain links TRBV19 with TRBJ1-5, with TRBD1 matching over 12 bases. Germline V gives CDR1 LNHDA, CDR2 SQIVND (reference sequence). The CDR3 runs 16 residues. J was trimmed by 5 bases and V by 3 bases; bases with no gene match: 5. For the CDR3, the DNA is TGTGCCAGTAGTATGGGACAGGGGGCGGTGGATCAGCCCCAGCATTTT. Its protein product is CASSMGQGAVDQPQHF.

The chain links TRBV3-1 (or the pseudogene TRBV3-2) to TRBJ1-1; TRBD1 matches at 7 bases. Trimming removed 4 bases from V and 4 bases from J; junction bases left unmatched: 3. The CDR3 extends over 13 amino acids. Germline CDR1 is LGHDT and CDR2 is YNNKEL (reference sequence). As DNA, the CDR3 is TGTGCCAGCAGCCTCTACAGGGGCACTGAAGCTTTCTTT. Its translation is CASSLYRGTEAFF.

The gene calls are TRBV6-5 and TRBJ2-7; 9 bases map to TRBD1. V dropped 6 bases and J dropped 9; count of bases not matched to a gene: 15. CDR3 length equals 15 residues. Germline V gene sequence: CDR1 MNHEY, CDR2 SVGAGI. CDR3 residues: CASSSPGTGLSVQYF. The CDR3 DNA reads TGTGCCAGCAGCTCCCCAGGGACAGGGCTTAGTGTGCAGTACTTC.

This rearrangement joins TRBV4-1 to TRBJ1-6; D not resolved. This CDR3 is built from 13 residues. Per the germline V gene, CDR1 is MGHRA and CDR2 is YSYEKL. The germline V and J ends were trimmed by 1 base and 7 bases, with 5 bases remaining between them. The CDR3: CASSQVKNSPLHF. CDR3 bases: TGCGCCAGCAGCCAAGTTAAGAATTCACCCCTCCACTTT.